This T cell receptor beta chain was found in a study of T cell repertoires in cytomegalovirus infection. Across the whole study: HLA-B-restricted CMV epitopes that are well studied, plus recently identified HLA-C-restricted ones, were used by the study. Matching HLA type and CMV infection were both indicated by public TCR beta signatures.

Each CDR3 protein gets one entry after TCRdb re-called the reads with MiXCR. Of around 95,000 distinct CDR3 sequences detected, less than 30% appear once; the ten largest clones hold approximately 71%. Study outcomes and limitations: CMV-specific TCR beta clonotypes restricted by HLA-C were the ones dominating the ex vivo response. Frequencies of public TCR beta families were cumulated, and this identified carriers of CMV plus the relevant HLA.

After removal of 3 bases from V and 0 bases from J, the junction contained 8 bases not matched to a gene. Per the germline V gene, CDR1 is KGHSH and CDR2 is LQKENI. The CDR3 runs 17 residues. This clonotype was detected only a few times. Its antigen is still unknown. Sequencing was performed on CD8+ T cells from cultured PBMCs, taken from culture after CMV antigen stimulation. The V gene is TRBV18, the J gene TRBJ2-3; the match to TRBD1 covers 8 bases. The TCR was taken from a human donor in good health (CMV status not recorded). Some clones in this sample may be carry-over from other donors' samples. The CDR3 spells CASSPLRTGPSTDTQYF. For the CDR3, the DNA is TGTGCCAGCTCACCTCTTCGGACAGGGCCGAGCACAGATACGCAGTATTTT.